Presented here are 26 T cell receptor beta chains from one specimen sequenced in a study of human T cells and chemical hapten exposure. The sample's time point: patch test 1, 2 weeks after DPC sensitization. Treatment noted: therapeutic diphenylcyclopropenone sensitization with weekly scalp DPC. Each CDR3 protein gets one entry after TCRdb re-called the RACE reads with MiXCR. The table records about 360,000 distinct CDR3 sequences, roughly 6.9% of them present only once. The sample in question was whole blood, obtained in connection with sensitization to the hapten diphenylcyclopropenone (DPC). These TCRs come from a young woman with alopecia areata. Some clones in this sample may be carry-over from other donors' samples.

This clonotype was seen at least ten times. The chain has TRBV10-3 and TRBJ2-1; tentatively, D is TRBD1 (5 bases). The CDR3 has 13 amino acids. CDR1 is ENHRY and CDR2 is SYGVKD in the germline V gene. Trimming took off 3 bases at V and 8 bases at J, with 11 bases between the two ends. Written as DNA, the CDR3 is TGTGCCATCAGTGATGGGGAAGGGGATGAGCAGTTCTTC. Protein product: CAISDGEGDEQFF.

This clonotype was counted only a few times. This chain links TRBV14 with TRBJ2-7; the D is unclear. The germline gives CDR1 SGHDN, CDR2 FVKESK. Trimming pared 5 bases from V and 0 bases from J, leaving 11 bases between. The CDR3 length is 14 residues. CDR3 coding DNA: TGTGCCAGCAGCTCCCGATCTAGCTCCTACGAGCAGTACTTC. This translates into CASSSRSSSYEQYF.

This clonotype was detected many times. The chain employs TRBV15 and TRBJ1-6; D may be TRBD1 (6 bases). Germline V lookup: CDR1 LNHNV, CDR2 YYDKDF (reference sequence). This CDR3 is built from 17 residues. Between the trimmed V and J ends, which lost 5 bases and 5 bases, there was a span of 19 bases. CDR3 amino acids: CATSDEGGMRNNSPLHF. CDR3 nucleotides: TGTGCCACCAGCGACGAAGGGGGGATGAGGAATAATTCACCCCTCCACTTT. The whole variable domain, remainder taken from reference TRBV15 and TRBJ1-6, is DAMVIQNPRYQVTQFGKPVTLSCSQTLNHNVMYWYQQKSSQAPKLLFHYYDKDFNNEADTPDNFQSRRPNTSFCFLDIRSPGLGDTAMYLCATSDEGGMRNNSPLHFGNGTRLTVT.

This clonotype was observed a few times. The chain employs TRBV4-1 and TRBJ1-5, with TRBD1 as a possible D gene (5 bases). The CDR3 is made up of 17 amino acids. Deletions cut 2 bases from V and 3 bases from J, with 17 bases between. The germline V gene has CDR1 MGHRA and CDR2 YSYEKL. The CDR3 coding sequence is TGCGCCAGCAGCCAAACAAATTTAGGGGTGGACAATCAGCCCCAGCATTTT. Its translation: CASSQTNLGVDNQPQHF.

There are a few counts of this clonotype. This chain links TRBV20-1 with TRBJ1-1; no clear D gene. V was cut by 0 bases and J by 4 bases, with 0 bases left in between. The CDR3 totals 10 residues. Germline CDR1 and CDR2: DFQATT and SNEGSKA (reference sequence). CDR3 region: CSARDTEAFF. CDR3 in DNA: TGCAGTGCTAGAGACACTGAAGCTTTCTTT.

There are a few counts of this clonotype. The V and J genes are TRBV7-2 and TRBJ1-1, with a tentative D call TRBD1 (5 bases). V lost 3 bases and J 6 bases, leaving 20 bases between the germline ends. Germline V gene data show CDR1 as SGHTA and CDR2 as FQGNSA. CDR3 length: 16 residues. CDR3 sequence reads: CASSLRSGEGNAEAFF. The CDR3 DNA reads as TGTGCCAGCAGCTTGCGGTCGGGGGAGGGAAATGCTGAAGCTTTCTTT. Complete variable domain (other parts from reference TRBV7-2 and TRBJ1-1): GAGVSQSPSNKVTEKGKDVELRCDPISGHTALYWYRQSLGQGLEFLIYFQGNSAPDKSGLPSDRFSAERTGGSVSTLTIQRTQQEDSAVYLCASSLRSGEGNAEAFFGQGTRLTVV.

V usage is TRBV7-2 and J usage is TRBJ1-2; 8 bases map to TRBD1. CDR1 SGHTA and CDR2 FQGNSA come from the germline V gene. Trimming removed 1 base from V and 1 base from J; junction bases left unmatched: 8. CDR3 length: 17 amino acids. The CDR3 DNA is TGTGCCAGCAGCTTAGGGACAGGGACAATTTTTAACTATGGCTACACCTTC. Translation: CASSLGTGTIFNYGYTF.

The chain recombines TRBV7-2 with TRBJ1-6, with D unresolved. This CDR3 has 14 amino acids. Trimming shortened V by 1 base and J by 8 bases, and 9 bases separated the two germline ends. CDR1 is SGHTA and CDR2 is FQGNSA in the germline V gene. The CDR3 DNA is TGTGCCAGCAGCTTAGGCGCGGTAGATTCACCCCTCCACTTT. The encoded protein is CASSLGAVDSPLHF.

V usage is TRBV6-5 and J usage is TRBJ1-6; D is perhaps TRBD1 (5 bases). Germline CDR1 reads MNHEY; CDR2 reads SVGAGI. V lost 0 bases and J 8 bases, leaving 8 bases between the germline ends. There are 14 residues in the CDR3. DNA for the CDR3: TGTGCCAGCAGTTACTCTGGGGGGTATTCACCCCTCCACTTT. Translation gives CASSYSGGYSPLHF.

This chain links TRBV7-9 with TRBJ1-2; unclear D gene. The ends were cut back, 2 bases at V and 3 bases at J, with 13 bases in the middle. The CDR3 contains 15 residues. CDR1 and CDR2 (germline): SEHNR, FQNEAQ (reference sequence). CDR3 in DNA: TGTGCCAGCAGCTTATCCTCAGGAGGAGACTATGGCTACACCTTC. Translation gives CASSLSSGGDYGYTF.

Ten or more counts support this clonotype. The rearrangement uses TRBV7-2 and TRBJ2-5, with 13 bases that match TRBD2. CDR3 size: 18 residues. Germline assignment: CDR1 SGHTA and CDR2 FQGNSA. With V trimmed by 5 bases and J by 0 bases, 9 bases remained unmatched. This CDR3 is CASSPRLAGGFDQETQYF. The CDR3 coding sequence is TGTGCCAGCAGCCCTAGACTAGCGGGGGGATTCGACCAAGAGACCCAGTACTTC. The full variable domain, with the rest looked up from reference TRBV7-2 and TRBJ2-5, is GAGVSQSPSNKVTEKGKDVELRCDPISGHTALYWYRQSLGQGLEFLIYFQGNSAPDKSGLPSDRFSAERTGGSVSTLTIQRTQQEDSAVYLCASSPRLAGGFDQETQYFGPGTRLLVL.

This clonotype showed up many times. This rearrangement joins TRBV28 to TRBJ2-5; D gene ambiguous. The V end lost 3 bases, the J end lost 1 base, and 9 bases lay between the germline ends. This CDR3 has 14 amino acids. Germline-derived CDR1 and CDR2 are MDHEN and SYDVKM. DNA of the CDR3: TGTGCCAGCAGTTTTGCCAGGAGCCAAGAGACCCAGTACTTC. It is translated as CASSFARSQETQYF.

Ten or more counts support this clonotype. V usage is TRBV4-3 and J usage is TRBJ2-7; D gene ambiguous. The CDR3 is 15 residues long. The germline V and J ends were trimmed by 0 bases and 4 bases, with 13 bases remaining between them. Per the germline V gene, CDR1 is LGHNA and CDR2 is YSLEER. CDR3 sequence: CASSQDQAGPYEQYF. In nucleotides, the CDR3 is TGCGCCAGCAGCCAAGACCAGGCAGGACCTTACGAGCAGTACTTC.

The chain employs TRBV2 and TRBJ2-3; D is unclear. Germline-derived CDR1 and CDR2 are SNHLY and FYNNEI. The germline V and J ends were trimmed by 5 bases and 0 bases, with 9 bases remaining between them. The CDR3 runs 14 residues. The CDR3 DNA reads TGTGCCAGCAGTCAAACAGAAAGCACAGATACGCAGTATTTT. The encoded protein is CASSQTESTDTQYF. The full variable domain, completed using reference TRBV2 and TRBJ2-3, is EPEVTQTPSHQVTQMGQEVILRCVPISNHLYFYWYRQILGQKVEFLVSFYNNEISEKSEIFDDQFSVERPDGSNFTLKIRSTKLEDSAMYFCASSQTESTDTQYFGPGTRLTVL.

This clonotype came up many times. The CDR3 region is CASSQDRVEEKLFF. In DNA form, the CDR3 reads TGTGCCAGCAGCCAAGACAGGGTAGAAGAAAAACTGTTTTTT. The chain is built from TRBV4-2 and TRBJ1-4; D possibly corresponds to TRBD1 (5 bases). Germline values: CDR1 LGHNA, CDR2 YNFKEQ. V lost 0 bases to trimming and J lost 8 bases, with 10 bases between them. CDR3 length: 14 amino acids.

The genes are TRBV20-1 and TRBJ1-1; D may be TRBD1 (6 bases). Per the germline V gene, CDR1 is DFQATT and CDR2 is SNEGSKA (reference sequence). Trimming took 4 bases from V and 0 from J, leaving 12 bases between them. The CDR3 is 14 residues long. CDR3 sequence reads: CSATQGGLNTEAFF. The CDR3 nucleotides are TGCAGTGCTACACAAGGGGGACTGAACACTGAAGCTTTCTTT.

Ten or more counts support this clonotype. The chain couples TRBV6-5 to TRBJ2-3; 9 bases are shared with TRBD2. Germline V gene sequence: CDR1 MNHEY, CDR2 SVGAGI. V shed 4 bases and J 4 bases; nucleotides not matched to a gene: 12. CDR3 length: 17 residues. The CDR3 DNA sequence: TGTGCCAGCAGTTCATCGGGATTGGCGGGGGGGGCAGATACGCAGTATTTT. Its protein is CASSSSGLAGGADTQYF.

Only a few counts were recorded for this clonotype. The rearrangement uses TRBV27 and TRBJ1-2; D is unresolved. The CDR3 consists of 14 residues. The germline V gene encodes CDR1 MNHEY and CDR2 SMNVEV (reference sequence). Trimming pared 2 bases from V and 4 bases from J, leaving 11 bases between. The CDR3 loop is CASSLMSQTYGYTF. Written as DNA, the CDR3 is TGTGCCAGCAGTTTAATGTCCCAGACCTATGGCTACACCTTC.

The chain links TRBV7-8 to TRBJ1-2, with unresolved D. This CDR3 comprises 14 residues. V gave up 1 base and J gave up 4 bases, with 10 bases separating them. Germline CDR1 reads SGHVS; CDR2 reads FQNEAQ. In DNA, the CDR3 is TGTGCCAGCAGCTTAGAAACTCCGGGCTATGGCTACACCTTC. This encodes CASSLETPGYGYTF.

CDR3: CASSYSTSLYGYTF. The CDR3 bases are TGTGCCAGCAGTTACTCGACCAGCCTCTATGGCTACACCTTC. The chain joins TRBV6-5 to TRBJ1-2, with D unresolved. The CDR3 is 14 amino acids. V lost 0 bases and J lost 4, with 9 bases in between. The germline V gene has CDR1 MNHEY and CDR2 SVGAGI.

The rearrangement links TRBV11-2 to TRBJ2-5; D remains ambiguous. Trimming took 6 bases from V and 0 from J, leaving 11 bases between them. Germline V gene data show CDR1 as SGHAT and CDR2 as FQNNGV. The CDR3 spans 14 residues. This CDR3 is CASRSTRNQETQYF. Here the CDR3 DNA reads TGTGCCAGCAGGTCGACGAGGAACCAAGAGACCCAGTACTTC.

This clonotype showed up many times. CDR3 DNA sequence: TGCACCAGCAGCCGAAGCTACCGGGACAGGGGGCTATTCTTAGTGACCCAGTACTTC. This gives the protein CTSSRSYRDRGLFLVTQYF. The chain employs TRBV1 and TRBJ2-5; the D call in the table, TRBD1, was not verified against the DNA. TRBV1 is marked as a pseudogene. The CDR3 spans 19 residues.

This clonotype was recorded many times. The rearrangement joins TRBV9 to TRBJ2-5; the match to TRBD2 covers 11 bases. CDR1 SGDLS and CDR2 YYNGEE come from the germline V gene. With 2 bases clipped from V and 2 bases from J, the junction kept 11 bases outside the gene matches. CDR3 size: 18 residues. The CDR3 DNA follows: TGTGCCAGCAGCGTTACCCCCGGGACTAGCGGAGCACAAGAGACCCAGTACTTC. Translating gives CASSVTPGTSGAQETQYF.

The rearrangement links TRBV7-3 to TRBJ1-2, with 8 positions matching TRBD1. Germline CDR1 and CDR2: SGHTA and FQGTGA. Trimming removed 2 bases from V and 8 bases from J; junction bases left unmatched: 10. The CDR3 spans 15 residues. CDR3 sequence reads: CASSLPGTGEEGYTF. Here the CDR3 DNA reads TGTGCCAGCAGCTTACCCGGGACAGGAGAGGAAGGCTACACCTTC.

Details on this clonotype: The junction does not match germline at one end; this may be a read error. The chain carries TRBV27 and TRBJ2-7; D might be TRBD1 (7 bases). The germline V gene encodes CDR1 MNHEY and CDR2 SMNVEV (reference sequence). The CDR3 is 12 residues long. CDR3 bases: TGTGCCAGCAGATCCGGAGGGGGCCCATATAACTTC. Translating it yields CASRSGGGPYNF.

This clonotype occurred a few times. The chain uses TRBV10-3 and TRBJ1-2; 8 bases agree with TRBD1. CDR3 length: 15 residues. The germline CDR1 and CDR2 sequences are ENHRY and SYGVKD. The ends lost 4 bases at V and 3 bases at J; junction bases unmatched: 7. CDR3 loop: CAISVVRGRDYGYTF. CDR3 nucleotide sequence: TGTGCCATCAGTGTGGTCAGGGGGCGCGACTATGGCTACACCTTC.